This is a list of T cell receptor beta chains from one sample in a study of blood T cell repertoires in COVID-19. Assay used: immunoSEQ multiplex PCR; TCRdb lists only in-frame clones, some missing. This sample has 270,000 or so clones, with 85% to 90% found just once. Input material: peripheral blood. All receptors derive from a woman aged 40 to 50 who had recovered from COVID-19. CDR3s include the opening cysteine and the closing phenylalanine or tryptophan. The order of the fields is clone size, J gene, D gene, V gene, CDR3 protein, CDR3 DNA. D genes are given only for firm matches. Expanded clones get a size class; other rows say once, few or many, or leave the size out.

>NA|TRBJ2-7|NA|TRBV18
CASSVDRFSEQYF
TGTGCCAGCTCAGTGGACAGATTCAGCGAGCAGTACTTC
>NA|TRBJ2-2|TRBD2|TRBV3-1/TRBV3-2
CASRTSGGYAGELFF
TGTGCCAGCAGGACTAGCGGGGGGTATGCCGGGGAGCTGTTTTTT
>NA|TRBJ1-1|NA|TRBV30
CAWSVTVNTEAFF
TGTGCCTGGAGTGTAACGGTGAACACTGAAGCTTTCTTT
>NA|TRBJ2-3|TRBD2|TRBV7-3
CASSETTSLTDTQYF
TGTGCCAGCAGCGAAACGACTAGCCTCACAGATACGCAGTATTTT
>NA|TRBJ2-5|TRBD2|TRBV11-2
CASSRLAVQETQYF
TGTGCCAGCAGCCGACTAGCGGTACAAGAGACCCAGTACTTC
>once|TRBJ2-2|NA|TRBV2
CASNEVMNTGELFF
TGTGCCAGCAACGAGGTTATGAACACCGGGGAGCTGTTTTTT
>NA|TRBJ2-2|NA|TRBV9
CASSGTINTGELFF
TGTGCCAGCAGCGGGACAATAAACACCGGGGAGCTGTTTTTT
>NA|TRBJ1-3|TRBD1|TRBV6-5
CASSYGQGGNTIYF
TGTGCCAGCAGTTACGGACAGGGGGGCAACACCATATATTTT
>NA|TRBJ2-2|TRBD2|TRBV4-3
CASSPYSGIFGGGTGELFF
TGCGCCAGCAGCCCCTATAGCGGGATTTTCGGGGGGGGCACCGGGGAGCTGTTTTTT
>NA|TRBJ1-1|NA|TRBV18
CASSPSFMNTEAFF
TGTGCCAGCTCACCATCATTCATGAACACTGAAGCTTTCTTT
>NA|TRBJ2-1|TRBD1|TRBV3-1/TRBV3-2
CASSQRGTGVANEQFF
TGTGCCAGCAGCCAGAGAGGGACAGGGGTGGCCAATGAGCAGTTCTTC
>NA|TRBJ1-4|TRBD1|TRBV28
CASSLDRGYEKLFF
TGTGCCAGCAGCTTAGACAGGGGATATGAAAAACTGTTTTTT
>NA|TRBJ2-7|TRBD1|TRBV29-1
CSGGDRGGSEQYF
TGCAGCGGAGGGGACAGGGGAGGGTCCGAGCAGTACTTC
>NA|TRBJ1-6|NA|TRBV3-1/TRBV3-2
CASSQGRDFSPLHF
TGTGCCAGCAGTCAGGGTCGTGATTTTTCACCCCTCCACTTT
>NA|TRBJ1-1|NA|TRBV6-5
CASSPDLSRFTEAFF
TGTGCCAGCAGCCCCGACTTGTCTCGTTTCACTGAAGCTTTCTTT
>NA|TRBJ1-4|NA|TRBV20-1
CSASQEERLF
TGCAGTGCAAGCCAAGAAGAGAGGCTTTTT
>NA|TRBJ2-5|TRBD2|TRBV15
CATTGTSGRRSETQYF
TGTGCCACCACGGGGACTAGCGGGAGACGATCAGAGACCCAGTACTTC
>once|TRBJ1-1|NA|TRBV7-9
CASSLDLSANTEAFF
TGTGCCAGCAGCTTAGATCTGAGTGCGAACACTGAAGCTTTCTTT
>NA|TRBJ1-2|NA|TRBV4-3
CASSHPGGAHSYTF
TGCGCCAGCAGCCACCCTGGGGGGGCGCATTCATACACCTTC
>NA|TRBJ2-1|NA|TRBV3-1/TRBV3-2
CASSQDLGQGKFF
TGTGCCAGCAGCCAAGATTTGGGGCAGGGGAAGTTCTTC
>NA|TRBJ2-7|NA|TRBV19
CASSMGTSRGEQYF
TGTGCCAGTAGTATGGGGACGTCCAGGGGCGAGCAGTACTTC
>NA|TRBJ1-1|NA|TRBV28
CASSFSGLGTEAFF
TGTGCCAGCAGTTTCTCAGGGCTGGGCACTGAAGCTTTCTTT
>NA|TRBJ2-1|NA|TRBV12-3/TRBV12-4
CASSQLVRNEQFF
TGTGCCAGCAGTCAACTAGTTAGGAATGAGCAGTTCTTC
>NA|TRBJ2-1|NA|TRBV11-1
CASSLAILAHNEQFF
TGTGCCAGCAGCTTAGCGATATTGGCCCACAATGAGCAGTTCTTC
>NA|TRBJ1-1|TRBD1|TRBV19
CASSRGTGGYTEAFF
TGTGCCAGTAGTAGAGGGACAGGGGGTTACACTGAAGCTTTCTTT
>NA|TRBJ1-4|NA|TRBV2
CASETNEKLFF
TGTGCCAGCGAGACTAATGAAAAACTGTTTTTT
>NA|TRBJ2-2|NA|TRBV10-3
CATSPGHTNTGELFF
TGTGCCACCTCCCCGGGACATACGAACACCGGGGAGCTGTTTTTT
>few|TRBJ1-6|NA|TRBV10-1
CASSDGSSYNSPLHF
TGCGCCAGCAGTGACGGTAGCTCCTATAATTCACCCCTCCACTTT
>NA|TRBJ2-3|NA|TRBV9
CASRPGELVDTQYF
TGTGCCAGCAGGCCAGGGGAACTTGTGGATACGCAGTATTTT
>once|TRBJ2-3|TRBD1|TRBV7-9
CASSATGRPDTQYF
TGTGCCAGCAGCGCGACAGGGCGTCCAGATACGCAGTATTTT
>once|TRBJ1-2|NA|TRBV5-6
CASSPGDYGYTF
TGTGCCAGCAGCCCAGGGGATTATGGCTACACCTTC
>NA|TRBJ1-2|TRBD1|TRBV7-7
CASRDRKRYFYGYTF
TGTGCCAGCCGGGACAGGAAACGCTATTTCTATGGCTACACCTTC
>NA|TRBJ2-2|TRBD1|TRBV5-1
CASSFRGRGPTGELFF
TGCGCCAGCAGCTTTCGGGGCAGGGGGCCGACCGGGGAGCTGTTTTTT
>once|TRBJ1-1|TRBD1|TRBV6-1
CASSAAGAGGEAFF
TGTGCCAGCAGTGCAGCAGGGGCAGGGGGGGAAGCTTTCTTT
>NA|TRBJ2-3|TRBD2|TRBV18
CASSPGTSADTQYF
TGTGCCAGCTCACCGGGTACTAGCGCAGATACGCAGTATTTT
>NA|TRBJ1-2|NA|TRBV4-1
CASSQVGVGGYTF
TGCGCCAGCAGCCAAGTAGGCGTCGGGGGCTACACCTTC
>few|TRBJ2-2|NA|TRBV18
CASSPSLTGELFF
TGTGCCAGCTCACCGTCGTTGACCGGGGAGCTGTTTTTT
>NA|TRBJ1-2|TRBD1|TRBV5-1
CASSFNGQASYTF
TGCGCCAGCAGCTTTAACGGACAGGCCTCCTACACCTTC
>NA|TRBJ2-5|TRBD2|TRBV2
CASSETSGEQETQYF
TGTGCCAGCAGTGAAACTAGCGGGGAACAAGAGACCCAGTACTTC
>NA|TRBJ1-5|NA|TRBV7-2
CASSLADGLDQPQHF
TGTGCCAGCAGCTTAGCGGACGGACTAGATCAGCCCCAGCATTTT
>few|TRBJ2-5|NA|TRBV3-1/TRBV3-2
CASSHNLGVETQYF
TGTGCCAGCAGCCATAATCTAGGGGTGGAGACCCAGTACTTC
>NA|TRBJ1-2|NA|TRBV19
CASIQTGANYGYTF
TGTGCCAGTATTCAGACAGGAGCTAACTATGGCTACACCTTC
>NA|TRBJ1-2|NA|TRBV6-1
CASSVWEGGANYGYTF
TGTGCCAGCAGTGTCTGGGAGGGGGGAGCTAACTATGGCTACACCTTC
>NA|TRBJ2-2|TRBD2|TRBV13
CASTASGSLIGELFF
TGTGCCAGCACGGCTAGCGGGAGTTTGATCGGGGAGCTGTTTTTT
>NA|TRBJ2-1|NA|TRBV19
CASSQWGDSYNEQFF
TGTGCCAGTAGTCAGTGGGGGGATTCATACAATGAGCAGTTCTTC
>NA|TRBJ2-1|NA|TRBV6-4
CASSDSAGSSYNEQFF
TGTGCCAGCAGTGACTCGGCGGGGAGCTCCTACAATGAGCAGTTCTTC
>NA|TRBJ2-1|NA|TRBV5-1
CASSLVRNEQFF
TGCGCCAGCAGCTTGGTTCGGAATGAGCAGTTCTTC
>NA|TRBJ2-2|NA|TRBV12-5
CASGSGLLAGELFF
TGTGCTAGTGGTTCCGGACTCTTGGCCGGGGAGCTGTTTTTT
>NA|TRBJ1-1|NA|TRBV10-3
CAISALQGLAEAFF
TGTGCCATCAGTGCATTACAGGGCCTCGCTGAAGCTTTCTTT